Each of the 19 T cell receptor beta chains below was sequenced from the same sample in a study of blood T cell repertoires in COVID-19. Here immunoSEQ multiplex PCR was the method, and the copy in TCRdb shows in-frame clones only, minus some. In the table there are fewer than 350,000 clones, over 75% of which are singletons. Input material: PBMCs or T cells enriched from blood (not recorded which). Source of these receptors: a young man who had recovered from COVID-19.

The chain recombines TRBV29-1 with TRBJ2-1, with TRBD1 identical over 8 bases. The CDR3 is 18 amino acids. V gave up 4 bases and J gave up 2 bases; unmatched junction bases: 16. CDR1 and CDR2 (germline): SQVTM, ANQGSEA. The CDR3 nucleotides are TGCAGCGTTGGCGGAGGACAGGGATTAACTCACCCCTACAATGAGCAGTTCTTC. Amino acid sequence: CSVGGGQGLTHPYNEQFF.

This chain joins TRBV29-1 and TRBJ2-1, with D tentatively TRBD2 (5 bases). The CDR3 spans 15 residues. CDR1 SQVTM and CDR2 ANQGSEA come from the germline V gene. Trimming shortened V by 3 bases and J by 0 bases, and 12 bases separated the two germline ends. CDR3 region: CSVDRTGSSYNEQFF. The DNA for the CDR3 is TGCAGCGTTGACAGGACGGGGAGCTCCTACAATGAGCAGTTCTTC.

About this clone: Other DNA sequences in this sample translate to the same CDR3. The rearrangement uses TRBV5-6 and TRBJ1-5; D is unclear. The CDR3 extends over 15 amino acids. The V and J ends lost 0 bases and 0 bases respectively, with 7 bases between them. From germline, CDR1 is SGHDT and CDR2 YYEEEE. In nucleotides, the CDR3 is TGTGCCAGCAGCTTGGGTACCTATAGCAATCAGCCCCAGCATTTT. This gives the protein CASSLGTYSNQPQHF.

In this sample, this clone turned up a few times. In nucleotides, the CDR3 is TGTGCCAGCAGCTTAGACAGTAGGGGCTACACCTTC. It encodes CASSLDSRGYTF. The chain employs TRBV7-9 and TRBJ1-2; D is ambiguous. The V gene's germline CDR1 is SEHNR and CDR2 FQNEAQ (reference sequence). The CDR3 is 12 amino acids. The V and J ends lost 1 base and 8 bases respectively, with 8 bases between them.

This clone was counted once. This rearrangement joins TRBV5-1 to TRBJ2-1, with TRBD2 as a possible D gene (6 bases). Germline CDR1 and CDR2: SGHRS and YFSETQ. Trimming removed 4 bases from V and 0 bases from J, with 11 bases in between. The CDR3 loop spans 15 amino acids. This CDR3 reads CASSVGSGSYNEQFF. The CDR3 DNA is TGCGCCAGCAGCGTAGGTAGCGGCTCCTACAATGAGCAGTTCTTC.

The J gene is TRBJ2-7, the V gene TRBV27, with TRBD1 identical over 8 bases. The CDR3 length is 13 residues. CDR1 and CDR2 from the germline V gene are MNHEY and SMNVEV (reference sequence). The trim removed 5 bases at V and 6 bases at J, leaving 6 bases unmatched. The CDR3 reads CASSLGQGAEQYF. Here the CDR3 DNA reads TGTGCCAGCAGTCTTGGACAGGGTGCCGAGCAGTACTTC.

The J gene is TRBJ1-5, the V gene TRBV19; tentative D call: TRBD1 (5 bases). The CDR3 extends over 16 amino acids. Trimming took off 2 bases at V and 0 bases at J, with 11 bases between the two ends. Per germline, CDR1 LNHDA and CDR2 SQIVND (reference sequence). CDR3 nucleotides: TGTGCCAGTAGTATATACGCGGGGGATAGCAATCAGCCCCAGCATTTT. Protein product: CASSIYAGDSNQPQHF.

The rearrangement joins TRBV7-9 to TRBJ2-6; D is ambiguous. In germline, CDR1 is SEHNR, CDR2 FQNEAQ (reference sequence). This CDR3 spans 17 amino acids. Trimming cost V 0 bases and J 0 bases, with 9 bases left between them. CDR3 loop: CASSLASLRSGANVLTF. The CDR3 nucleotides are TGTGCCAGCAGCTTAGCGTCTCTCCGCTCTGGGGCCAACGTCCTGACTTTC.

The chain uses TRBV5-4 and TRBJ1-2; D ambiguous. CDR3 size: 14 residues. Trimming took off 1 base at V and 2 bases at J, with 9 bases between the two ends. Germline V gene sequence: CDR1 SGHNT, CDR2 YYREEE (reference sequence). CDR3 DNA: TGTGCCAGCAGCTTGACTTTCCCGAACTATGGCTACACCTTC. The encoded protein is CASSLTFPNYGYTF.

CDR3 DNA sequence: TGTGCCAGCTCACCCCGGACAGGGGGCGCTTTTACTAAGGACACTGAAGCTTTCTTT. This encodes CASSPRTGGAFTKDTEAFF. The chain recombines TRBV18 with TRBJ1-1; 11 bases map to TRBD1. CDR1 is KGHSH and CDR2 is LQKENI in the germline V gene. The CDR3 extends over 19 amino acids. V shed 3 bases, J shed 3 bases, and the junction held 15 bases outside the gene matches.

The chain has TRBV7-6 and TRBJ1-3, with D perhaps matching TRBD1 (5 bases). The CDR3 has 16 residues. Germline V lookup: CDR1 SGHVS, CDR2 FNYEAQ. Trimming cost V 2 bases and J 1 base, with 12 bases left between them. The CDR3 nucleotides are TGTGCCAGCAGCTTACCGGGGGGGTCATCTGGAAACACCATATATTTT. Amino acid sequence: CASSLPGGSSGNTIYF.

The V gene is TRBV7-2, the J gene TRBJ1-2; D possibly corresponds to TRBD1 (6 bases). This CDR3 comprises 14 residues. Trimming pared 2 bases from V and 4 bases from J, leaving 11 bases between. Looked up from germline, CDR1 is SGHTA and CDR2 is FQGNSA. CDR3 loop: CASSLLDSRYGYTF. The CDR3 DNA sequence: TGTGCCAGCAGCTTACTGGACAGTCGCTATGGCTACACCTTC.

The V gene is TRBV13, the J gene TRBJ2-1; 14 nucleotides line up with TRBD2. Germline assignment: CDR1 PRHDT and CDR2 FYEKMQ (reference sequence). The ends lost 5 bases at V and 5 bases at J; junction bases unmatched: 8. The CDR3 has 17 residues. CDR3 sequence: CASSTSGLAGVHNEQFF. The CDR3 nucleotides read TGTGCCAGCAGCACCTCGGGACTAGCGGGGGTCCACAATGAGCAGTTCTTC.

This chain joins TRBV4-1 and TRBJ1-1; 7 bases line up with TRBD1. V shed 0 bases and J 3 bases; nucleotides not matched to a gene: 10. The CDR3 totals 17 residues. The germline CDR1 and CDR2 sequences are MGHRA and YSYEKL. CDR3 DNA sequence: TGCGCCAGCAGCCAAGACATCTTAGGGGGCCAATACACTGAAGCTTTCTTT. Its protein is CASSQDILGGQYTEAFF.

The chain couples TRBV4-2 to TRBJ1-5; a weak D match, TRBD1 (6 bases). The CDR3 spans 14 residues. Per the germline V gene, CDR1 is LGHNA and CDR2 is YNFKEQ. The V and J ends lost 3 bases and 4 bases respectively, with 10 bases between them. CDR3 loop: CASSHAGDNQPQHF. CDR3 DNA sequence: TGTGCCAGCAGCCATGCAGGGGATAATCAGCCCCAGCATTTT.

The chain uses TRBV24-1 and TRBJ2-1; tentatively, D is TRBD1 (6 bases). The CDR3 length is 12 residues. Germline-derived CDR1 and CDR2 are KGHDR and SFDVKD. Trimming removed 0 bases at V and 16 bases at J, with 12 bases between. As DNA, the CDR3 is TGTGCCACCAGTGATTTGCGCAGGGGTGCCTTCTTC. It yields the protein CATSDLRRGAFF.

This clone showed up just once. This chain links TRBV4-1 with TRBJ1-2, with 10 bases identical to TRBD1. Germline-derived CDR1 and CDR2 are MGHRA and YSYEKL. The CDR3 loop spans 14 amino acids. J was trimmed by 7 bases and V by 5 bases; bases with no gene match: 7. The CDR3, as DNA: TGCGCCAGCAGCACCCGACAGGGGGCGTTTGGCTACACCTTC. This translates into CASSTRQGAFGYTF.

The chain combines TRBV18 with TRBJ2-1; D possibly corresponds to TRBD1 (6 bases). The CDR3 totals 15 residues. Trimming took 4 bases from V and 2 from J, leaving 12 bases between them. The germline V gene has CDR1 KGHSH and CDR2 LQKENI. CDR3 protein: CASSLIGGPYNEQFF. The CDR3 DNA reads as TGTGCCAGCTCACTTATAGGGGGTCCCTACAATGAGCAGTTCTTC.

This chain connects TRBV10-3 to TRBJ2-3; TRBD2 matches at 7 bases. V shed 0 bases, J shed 6 bases, and the junction held 3 bases outside the gene matches. Per germline, CDR1 ENHRY and CDR2 SYGVKD. CDR3 length: 14 residues. CDR3 coding DNA: TGTGCCATCAGTGAGTCGGTTAGCGGGGATACGCAGTATTTT. Its protein product is CAISESVSGDTQYF.